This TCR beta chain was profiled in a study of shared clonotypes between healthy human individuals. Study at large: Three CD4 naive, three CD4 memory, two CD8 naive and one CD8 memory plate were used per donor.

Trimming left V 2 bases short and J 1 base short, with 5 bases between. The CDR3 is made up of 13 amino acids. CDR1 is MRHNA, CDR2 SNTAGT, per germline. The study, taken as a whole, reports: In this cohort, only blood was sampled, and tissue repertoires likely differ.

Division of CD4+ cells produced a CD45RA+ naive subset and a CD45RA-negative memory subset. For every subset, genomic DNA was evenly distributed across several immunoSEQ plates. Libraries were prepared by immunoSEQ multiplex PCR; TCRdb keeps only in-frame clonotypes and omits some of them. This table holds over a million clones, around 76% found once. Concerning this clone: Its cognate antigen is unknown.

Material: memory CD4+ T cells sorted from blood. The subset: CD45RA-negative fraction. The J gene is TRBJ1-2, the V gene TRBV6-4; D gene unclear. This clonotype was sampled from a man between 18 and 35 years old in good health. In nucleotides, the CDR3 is TGTGCCAGCAGTGACGGGAATAACTATGGCTACACCTTC. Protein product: CASSDGNNYGYTF.